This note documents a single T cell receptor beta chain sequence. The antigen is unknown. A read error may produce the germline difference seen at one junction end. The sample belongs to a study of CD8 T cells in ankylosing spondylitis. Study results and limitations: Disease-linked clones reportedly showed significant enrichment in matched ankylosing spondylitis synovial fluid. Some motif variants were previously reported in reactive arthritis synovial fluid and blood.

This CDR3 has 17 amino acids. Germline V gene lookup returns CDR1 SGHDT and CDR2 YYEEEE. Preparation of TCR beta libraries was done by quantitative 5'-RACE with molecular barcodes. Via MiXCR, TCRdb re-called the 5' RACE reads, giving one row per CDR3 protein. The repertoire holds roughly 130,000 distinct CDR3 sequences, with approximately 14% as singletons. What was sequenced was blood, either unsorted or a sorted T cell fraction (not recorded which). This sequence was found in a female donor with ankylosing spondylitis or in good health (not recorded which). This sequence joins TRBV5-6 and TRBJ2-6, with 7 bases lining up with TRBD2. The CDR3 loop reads CASSLSSGYSGANGLTF. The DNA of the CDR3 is TGTGCCAGCAGCTTGTCTAGCGGTTACTCTGGGGCCAACGGCCTGACTTTC. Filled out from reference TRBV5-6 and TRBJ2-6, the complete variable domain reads DAGVTQSPTHLIKTRGQQVTLRCSPKSGHDTVSWYQQALGQGPQFIFQYYEEEERQRGNFPDRFSGHQFPNYSSELNVNALLLGDSALYLCASSLSSGYSGANGLTFGAGSRLTVL.